What follows are 10 T cell receptor beta chains derived from one specimen sequenced in a study of cytomegalovirus exposure and HLA in healthy donors. The assay was immunoSEQ multiplex PCR, and TCRdb's table has in-frame clones only and misses some. Found here are 150,000 or so clones, about 86% of them singletons; the top ten hold around 2.1%. Sequencing used PBMCs. The receptor source for this set is a human donor in good health.

The genes are TRBV7-9 and TRBJ2-7; 9 nucleotides match TRBD2. This CDR3 is 15 amino acids long. The ends lost 1 base at V and 5 bases at J; junction bases unmatched: 6. The germline gives CDR1 SEHNR, CDR2 FQNEAQ (reference sequence). The CDR3 coding sequence is TGTGCCAGCAGCTTAGGTAGCGGGAGTCTCGACGAGCAGTACTTC. Translated: CASSLGSGSLDEQYF.

The V and J genes are TRBV29-1 and TRBJ1-2, with TRBD1 matching 7 bases. CDR3 size: 12 residues. Unmatched junction bases numbered 4, after V lost 4 bases and J lost 5 bases. Looked up from germline, CDR1 is SQVTM and CDR2 is ANQGSEA. The CDR3, as DNA: TGCAGCGTTGCCGGGACAGTTTATGGCTACACCTTC. It yields the protein CSVAGTVYGYTF. Full variable domain (remainder filled in from reference TRBV29-1 and TRBJ1-2): SAVISQKPSRDICQRGTSLTIQCQVDSQVTMMFWYRQQPGQSLTLIATANQGSEATYESGFVIDKFPISRPNLTFSTLTVSNMSPEDSSIYLCSVAGTVYGYTFGSGTRLTVV.

The rearrangement joins TRBV4-3 to TRBJ2-3, with TRBD2 identical over 8 bases. The CDR3 loop spans 16 amino acids. J was trimmed by 1 base and V by 2 bases; bases with no gene match: 5. Germline assignment: CDR1 LGHNA and CDR2 YSLEER. CDR3: CASSQQSGGGTDTQYF. DNA of the CDR3: TGCGCCAGCAGCCAACAAAGCGGGGGAGGCACAGATACGCAGTATTTT.

CDR3 sequence: CASSQGIREETQYF. The DNA for the CDR3 is TGTGCCAGCAGCCAGGGGATCAGGGAAGAGACCCAGTACTTC. The chain has TRBV14 and TRBJ2-5, with D maybe TRBD1 (5 bases). CDR1 is SGHDN, CDR2 FVKESK, per germline. CDR3 length: 14 amino acids. With 3 bases removed from V and 3 bases from J, the gap between germline ends came to 11 bases.

The genes are TRBV5-1 and TRBJ1-1; D is possibly TRBD1 (5 bases). Trimming took off 0 bases at V and 3 bases at J, with 15 bases between the two ends. Germline CDR1 SGHRS, CDR2 YFSETQ. The CDR3 spans 16 residues. CDR3 nucleotides: TGCGCCAGCAGCTTGGGTGGGCCGGGGGTGTACACTGAAGCTTTCTTT. Translating it yields CASSLGGPGVYTEAFF.

V and J are TRBV25-1 and TRBJ2-5; 8 bases fit TRBD2. Germline V gene data show CDR1 as MGHDK and CDR2 as SYGVNS. With 4 bases clipped from V and 4 bases from J, the junction kept 11 bases outside the gene matches. CDR3 length: 16 amino acids. The CDR3 here is CASSARVIAGTETQYF. For the CDR3, the DNA is TGTGCCAGCAGTGCGCGCGTAATAGCGGGAACAGAGACCCAGTACTTC.

The CDR3 reads CASSAGSYSPLHF. The CDR3 DNA reads TGTGCCAGCAGCGCCGGGAGCTATTCACCCCTCCACTTT. J is TRBJ1-6 and V is TRBV11-3; no clear D gene. Germline loops: CDR1 SGHNT, CDR2 YENEEA. This CDR3 comprises 13 residues. Between the trimmed V and J ends, which lost 5 bases and 8 bases, there was a span of 10 bases.

The gene calls are TRBV15 and TRBJ1-6, with 8 bases matching TRBD1. V trimming: 0 bases; J trimming: 1 base; junction bases outside the gene matches: 5. The germline V gene encodes CDR1 LNHNV and CDR2 YYDKDF (reference sequence). CDR3 size: 18 residues. This CDR3 is CATSRDRTGTSYNSPLHF. In DNA, the CDR3 is TGTGCCACCAGCAGAGATCGGACAGGGACGTCCTATAATTCACCCCTCCACTTT.

The V gene is TRBV23-1, the J gene TRBJ2-7, with D possibly TRBD1 on 6 matching bases. TRBV23-1 is marked as an open reading frame, function uncertain. V was cut by 6 bases and J by 3 bases, with 18 bases left in between. CDR3 size: 15 residues. The CDR3 DNA sequence: TGCGCCAGCAGACAGGGAATGGACAGCCTCTACGAGCAGTACTTC. Amino acids: CASRQGMDSLYEQYF.

Only a few counts were recorded for this clone. The V call is TRBV9, the J call TRBJ2-2; D remains unclear. Germline values: CDR1 SGDLS, CDR2 YYNGEE. The V gene lost 3 bases and the J gene lost 6 bases, with 6 bases spanning the gap. The CDR3 has 12 residues. This chain's CDR3 is CASSAVPGELFF. In DNA form, the CDR3 reads TGTGCCAGCAGCGCTGTCCCCGGGGAGCTGTTTTTT.